This T cell receptor beta chain originates from a study of OX40 agonist ivuxolimab in advanced cancers. Study-level information: Enrollees could have had prior anti-PD-1, anti-PD-L1 or anti-CTLA-4 therapy, which under 50% had received. Study findings and constraints: Near-lowest levels of clonal expansion characterized partial responders at 0.1-3.0 mg/kg. Among the nonresponders, some also had low normalized T-cell clonal expansion.

Worth noting for this clone: Antigen unknown.

The germline V gene has CDR1 LNHDA and CDR2 SQIVND (reference sequence). The CDR3 is made up of 13 amino acids. Trimming removed 1 base at V and 5 bases at J, with 9 bases between. Sequenced by immunoSEQ multiplex PCR; TCRdb stores in-frame clones only, minus some. Found here are more than 80,000 clones, around nine tenths of them singletons; the top ten hold roughly 1.4%. This TCR was recovered from an adult with an advanced solid tumor such as melanoma, head and neck, liver or kidney cancer. The chain recombines TRBV19 with TRBJ2-7; D is uncertain. The sample here was CD4+ or CD8+ T cells sorted from blood, taken in a trial of the OX40 agonist ivuxolimab. CDR3 DNA: TGTGCCAGTAGTATAGGGGCCGGTAACGAGCAGTACTTC. Translating gives CASSIGAGNEQYF.